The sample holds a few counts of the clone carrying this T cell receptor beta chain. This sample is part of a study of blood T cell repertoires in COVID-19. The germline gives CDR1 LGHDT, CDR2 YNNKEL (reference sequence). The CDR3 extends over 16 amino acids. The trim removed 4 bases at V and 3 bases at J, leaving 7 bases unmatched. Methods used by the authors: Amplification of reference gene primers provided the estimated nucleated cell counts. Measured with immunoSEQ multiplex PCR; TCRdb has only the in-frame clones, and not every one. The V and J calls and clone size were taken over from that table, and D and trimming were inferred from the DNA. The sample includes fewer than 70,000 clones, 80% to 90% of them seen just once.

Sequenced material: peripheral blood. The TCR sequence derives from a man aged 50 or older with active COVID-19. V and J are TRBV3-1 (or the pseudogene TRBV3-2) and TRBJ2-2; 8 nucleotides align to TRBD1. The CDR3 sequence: CASSPQGGSYTGELFF. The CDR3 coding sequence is TGTGCCAGCAGCCCACAGGGGGGATCTTACACCGGGGAGCTGTTTTTT.